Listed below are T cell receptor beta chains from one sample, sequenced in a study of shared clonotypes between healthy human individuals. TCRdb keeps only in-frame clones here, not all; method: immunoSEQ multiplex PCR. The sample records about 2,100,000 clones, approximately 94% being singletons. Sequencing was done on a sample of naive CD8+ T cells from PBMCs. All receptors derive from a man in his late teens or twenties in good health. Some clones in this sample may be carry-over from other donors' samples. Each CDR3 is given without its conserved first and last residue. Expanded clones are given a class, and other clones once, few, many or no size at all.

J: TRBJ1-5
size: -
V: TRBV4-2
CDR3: ASSQEGWFAGYDQPQH

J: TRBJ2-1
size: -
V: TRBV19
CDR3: ATSIWGEQF

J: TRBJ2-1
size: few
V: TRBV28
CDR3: ASSTLAGAVYNEQF

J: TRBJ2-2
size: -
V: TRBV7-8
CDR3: ASSRRQGPATGELF

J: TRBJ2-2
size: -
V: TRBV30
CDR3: AWSGWGSTGELF

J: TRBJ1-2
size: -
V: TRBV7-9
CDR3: ASSLGVQGSNYGYT

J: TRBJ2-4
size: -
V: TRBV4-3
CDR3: ASSPGVKNIQY

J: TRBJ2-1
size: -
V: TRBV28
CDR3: ASSFLSGEPWVEQF

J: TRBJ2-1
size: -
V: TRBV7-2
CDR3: ASSLREGYNEQF

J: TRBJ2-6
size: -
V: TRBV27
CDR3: ASSSYRQGGGSGANVLT

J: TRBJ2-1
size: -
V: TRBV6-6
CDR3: ASSKLAEGPYNEQF

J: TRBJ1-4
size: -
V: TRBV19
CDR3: ASSVSTGLF

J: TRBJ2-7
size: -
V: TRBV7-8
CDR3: ASSQTGSSYEQY

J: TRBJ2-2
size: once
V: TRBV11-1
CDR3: ASSQSINVGRLTGELF

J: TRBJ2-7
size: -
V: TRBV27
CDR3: ASSLKGGQGPSQY

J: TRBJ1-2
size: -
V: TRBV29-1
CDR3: SVGTANYGYT

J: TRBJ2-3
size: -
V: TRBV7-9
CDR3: ASSFVGTGTDTQY

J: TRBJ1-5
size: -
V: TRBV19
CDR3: ASSIELTADQPQH

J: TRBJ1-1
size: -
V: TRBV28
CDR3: ASSFFPEDTEAF

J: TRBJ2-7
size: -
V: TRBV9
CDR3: ASSPGPGLTYEQY

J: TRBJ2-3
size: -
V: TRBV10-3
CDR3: ATWWSSGGGSTDTQY

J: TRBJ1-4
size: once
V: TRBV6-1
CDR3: ASTSLLGEKLF

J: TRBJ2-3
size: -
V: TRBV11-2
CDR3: ASSLALAGGPTDTQY